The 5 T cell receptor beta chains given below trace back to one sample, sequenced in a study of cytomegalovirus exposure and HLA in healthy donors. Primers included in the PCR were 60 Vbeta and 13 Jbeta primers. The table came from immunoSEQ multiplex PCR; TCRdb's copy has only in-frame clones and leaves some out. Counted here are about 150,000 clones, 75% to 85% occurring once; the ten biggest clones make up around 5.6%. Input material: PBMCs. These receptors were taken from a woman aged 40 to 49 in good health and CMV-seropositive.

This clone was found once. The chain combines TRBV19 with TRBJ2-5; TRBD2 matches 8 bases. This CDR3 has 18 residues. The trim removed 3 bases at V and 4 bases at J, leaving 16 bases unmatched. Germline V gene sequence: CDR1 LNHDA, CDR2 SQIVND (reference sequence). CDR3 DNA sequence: TGTGCCAGTAGTATCACCTCAGGGAATATCGGGAGGGGAGAGACCCAGTACTTC. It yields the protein CASSITSGNIGRGETQYF. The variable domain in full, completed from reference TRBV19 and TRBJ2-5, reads DGGITQSPKYLFRKEGQNVTLSCEQNLNHDAMYWYRQDPGQGLRLIYYSQIVNDFQKGDIAEGYSVSREKKESFPLTVTSAQKNPTAFYLCASSITSGNIGRGETQYFGPGTRLLVL.

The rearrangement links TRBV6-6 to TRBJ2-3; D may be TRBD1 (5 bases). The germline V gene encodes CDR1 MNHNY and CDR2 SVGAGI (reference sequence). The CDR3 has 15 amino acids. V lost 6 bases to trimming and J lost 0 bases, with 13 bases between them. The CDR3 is CASSRDSYSTDTQYF. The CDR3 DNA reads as TGTGCCAGCAGCCGTGACAGCTATAGCACAGATACGCAGTATTTT.

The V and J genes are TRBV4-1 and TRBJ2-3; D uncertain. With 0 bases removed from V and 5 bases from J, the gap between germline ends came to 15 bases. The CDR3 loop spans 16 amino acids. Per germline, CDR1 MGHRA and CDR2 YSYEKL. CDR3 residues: CASSQEGQLGLDTQYF. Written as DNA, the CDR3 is TGCGCCAGCAGCCAAGAGGGCCAGTTGGGTTTAGATACGCAGTATTTT.

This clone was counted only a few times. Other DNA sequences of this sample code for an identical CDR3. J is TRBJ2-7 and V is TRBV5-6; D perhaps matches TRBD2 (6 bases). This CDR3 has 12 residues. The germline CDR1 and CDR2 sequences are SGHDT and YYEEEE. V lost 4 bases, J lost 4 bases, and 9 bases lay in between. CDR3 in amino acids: CASSPGLYEQYF. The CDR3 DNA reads TGTGCCAGCAGCCCGGGACTGTACGAGCAGTACTTC.

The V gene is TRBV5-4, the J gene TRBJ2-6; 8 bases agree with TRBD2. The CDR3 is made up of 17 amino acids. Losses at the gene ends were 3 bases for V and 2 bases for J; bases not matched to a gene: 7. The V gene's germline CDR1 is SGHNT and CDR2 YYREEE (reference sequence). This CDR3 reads CASSWDGRGAGANVLTF. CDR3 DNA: TGTGCCAGCAGCTGGGACGGGAGGGGGGCTGGGGCCAACGTCCTGACTTTC.